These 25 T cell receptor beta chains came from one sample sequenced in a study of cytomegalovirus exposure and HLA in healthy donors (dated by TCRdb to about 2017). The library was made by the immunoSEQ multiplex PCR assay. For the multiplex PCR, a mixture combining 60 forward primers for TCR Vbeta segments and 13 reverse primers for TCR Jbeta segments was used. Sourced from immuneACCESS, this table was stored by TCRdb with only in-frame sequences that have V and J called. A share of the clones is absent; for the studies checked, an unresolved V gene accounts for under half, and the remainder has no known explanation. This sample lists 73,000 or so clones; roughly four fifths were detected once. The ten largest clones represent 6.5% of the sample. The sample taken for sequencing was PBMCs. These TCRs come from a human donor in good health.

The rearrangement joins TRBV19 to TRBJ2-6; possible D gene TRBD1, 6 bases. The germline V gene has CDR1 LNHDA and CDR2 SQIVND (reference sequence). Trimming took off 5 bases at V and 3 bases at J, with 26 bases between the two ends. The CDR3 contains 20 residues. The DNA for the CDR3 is TGTGCCAGTAGTCAAACGAGTACAGGGTTGAGGTTCTTTGGGGCCAACGTCCTGACTTTC. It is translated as CASSQTSTGLRFFGANVLTF.

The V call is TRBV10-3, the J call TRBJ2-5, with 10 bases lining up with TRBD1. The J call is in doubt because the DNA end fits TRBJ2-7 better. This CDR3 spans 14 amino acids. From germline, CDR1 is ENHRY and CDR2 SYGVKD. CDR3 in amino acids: CAIRRDRGTYEQYF. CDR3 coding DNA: TGTGCCATCAGGCGGGACAGGGGCACCTACGAGCAGTACTTC.

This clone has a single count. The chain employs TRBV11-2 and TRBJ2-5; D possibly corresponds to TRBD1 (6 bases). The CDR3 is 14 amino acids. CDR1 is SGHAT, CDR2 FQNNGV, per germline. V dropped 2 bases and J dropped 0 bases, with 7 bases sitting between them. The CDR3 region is CASSLTGYQETQYF. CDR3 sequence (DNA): TGTGCCAGCAGCTTAACAGGGTACCAAGAGACCCAGTACTTC.

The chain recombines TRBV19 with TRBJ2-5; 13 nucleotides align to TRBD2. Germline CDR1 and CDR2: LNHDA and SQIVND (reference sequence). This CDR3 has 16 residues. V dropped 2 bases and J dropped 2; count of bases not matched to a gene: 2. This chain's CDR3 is CASSIMGLAGQETQYF. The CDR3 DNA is TGTGCCAGTAGTATAATGGGACTAGCGGGACAAGAGACCCAGTACTTC.

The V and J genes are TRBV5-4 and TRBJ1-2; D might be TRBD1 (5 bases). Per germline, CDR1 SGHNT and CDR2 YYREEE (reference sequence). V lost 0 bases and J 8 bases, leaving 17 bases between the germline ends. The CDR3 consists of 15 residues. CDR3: CASSLGGSITMGYTF. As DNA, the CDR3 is TGTGCCAGCAGCTTGGGGGGCTCTATAACTATGGGCTACACCTTC.

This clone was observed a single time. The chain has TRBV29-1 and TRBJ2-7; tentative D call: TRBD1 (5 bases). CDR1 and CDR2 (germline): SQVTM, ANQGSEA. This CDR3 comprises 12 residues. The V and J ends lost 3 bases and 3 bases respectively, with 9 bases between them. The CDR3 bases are TGCAGCGTTGAGACCAGGGACTACGAGCAGTACTTC. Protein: CSVETRDYEQYF.

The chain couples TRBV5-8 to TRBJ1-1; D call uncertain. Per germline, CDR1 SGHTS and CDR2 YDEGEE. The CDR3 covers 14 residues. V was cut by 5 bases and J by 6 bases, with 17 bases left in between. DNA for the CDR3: TGTGCCAGCAGTCCCGCGTACGACGGGGCTGAAGCTTTCTTT. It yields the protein CASSPAYDGAEAFF.

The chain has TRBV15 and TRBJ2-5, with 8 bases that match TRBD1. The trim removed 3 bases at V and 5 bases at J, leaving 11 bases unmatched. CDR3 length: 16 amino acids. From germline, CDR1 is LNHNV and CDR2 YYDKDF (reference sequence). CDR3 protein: CATSRPDRGRWETQYF. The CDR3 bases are TGTGCCACCAGCAGGCCCGACAGGGGAAGATGGGAGACCCAGTACTTC.

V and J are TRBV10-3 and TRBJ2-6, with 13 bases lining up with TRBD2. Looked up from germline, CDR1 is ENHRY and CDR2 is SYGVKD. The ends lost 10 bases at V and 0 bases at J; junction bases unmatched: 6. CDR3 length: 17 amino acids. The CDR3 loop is CATMGLAGFSGANVLTF. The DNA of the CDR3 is TGTGCCACCATGGGACTAGCGGGGTTCTCTGGGGCCAACGTCCTGACTTTC.

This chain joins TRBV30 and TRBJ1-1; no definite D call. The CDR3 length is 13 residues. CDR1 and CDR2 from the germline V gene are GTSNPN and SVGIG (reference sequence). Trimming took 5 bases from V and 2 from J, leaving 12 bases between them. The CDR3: CAWAPLPNTEAFF. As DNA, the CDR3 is TGTGCCTGGGCCCCACTGCCAAACACTGAAGCTTTCTTT.

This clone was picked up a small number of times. CDR3 in DNA: TGTGCCAGCAGTTCCTTGCCCACAGCCGGGGAGCTGTTTTTT. Protein product: CASSSLPTAGELFF. V is TRBV6-5 and J is TRBJ2-2, with D uncertain. V lost 4 bases to trimming and J lost 6 bases, with 12 bases between them. The CDR3 spans 14 residues. The germline gives CDR1 MNHEY, CDR2 SVGAGI.

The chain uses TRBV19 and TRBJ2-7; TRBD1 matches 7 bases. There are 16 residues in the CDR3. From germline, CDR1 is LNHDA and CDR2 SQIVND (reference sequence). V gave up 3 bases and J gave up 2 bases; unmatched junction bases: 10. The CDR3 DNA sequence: TGTGCCAGTAGTATTCTCGGACAGGTTCCGCCCTACGAGCAGTACTTC. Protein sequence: CASSILGQVPPYEQYF.

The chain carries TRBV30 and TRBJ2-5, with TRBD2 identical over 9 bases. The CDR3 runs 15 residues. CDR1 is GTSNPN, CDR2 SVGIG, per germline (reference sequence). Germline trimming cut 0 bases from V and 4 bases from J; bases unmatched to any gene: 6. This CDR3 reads CAWSVQRGAGETQYF. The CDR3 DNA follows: TGTGCCTGGAGTGTACAGCGGGGGGCGGGAGAGACCCAGTACTTC.

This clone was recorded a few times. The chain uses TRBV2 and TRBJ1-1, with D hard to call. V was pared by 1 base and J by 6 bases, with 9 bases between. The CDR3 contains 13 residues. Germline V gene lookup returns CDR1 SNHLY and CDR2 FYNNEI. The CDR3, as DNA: TGTGCCAGCAGTGAAGGGAGAACCGCTGAAGCTTTCTTT. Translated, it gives CASSEGRTAEAFF.

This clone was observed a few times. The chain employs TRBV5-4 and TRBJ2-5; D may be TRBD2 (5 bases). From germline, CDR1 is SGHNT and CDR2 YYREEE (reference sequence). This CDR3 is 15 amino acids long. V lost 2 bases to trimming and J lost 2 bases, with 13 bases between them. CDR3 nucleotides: TGTGCCAGCAGCTTATCGGTGGACTTACAAGAGACCCAGTACTTC. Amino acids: CASSLSVDLQETQYF.

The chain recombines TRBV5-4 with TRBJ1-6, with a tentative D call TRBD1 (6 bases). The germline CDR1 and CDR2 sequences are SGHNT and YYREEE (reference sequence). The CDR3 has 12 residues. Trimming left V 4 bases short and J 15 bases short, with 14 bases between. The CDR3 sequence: CASSARQEILHF. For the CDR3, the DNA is TGTGCCAGCAGCGCCAGACAGGAGATCCTCCACTTT.

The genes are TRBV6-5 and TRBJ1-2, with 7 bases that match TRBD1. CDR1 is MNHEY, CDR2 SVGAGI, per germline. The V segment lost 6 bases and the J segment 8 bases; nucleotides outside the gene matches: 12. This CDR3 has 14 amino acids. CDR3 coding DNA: TGTGCCAGCAGGATTTTACAGGGGATTGGAGGCTACACCTTC. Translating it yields CASRILQGIGGYTF.

The CDR3 DNA reads as TGTGCCAGCAGCTTCGGACAGGGGGCTGGTAACTATGGCTACACCTTC. Translating gives CASSFGQGAGNYGYTF. The chain couples TRBV11-2 to TRBJ1-2; 11 nucleotides agree with TRBD1. This CDR3 has 16 amino acids. Germline V lookup: CDR1 SGHAT, CDR2 FQNNGV. Trimming at V came to 3 bases and at J to 1 base, leaving 4 bases not matched to a gene.

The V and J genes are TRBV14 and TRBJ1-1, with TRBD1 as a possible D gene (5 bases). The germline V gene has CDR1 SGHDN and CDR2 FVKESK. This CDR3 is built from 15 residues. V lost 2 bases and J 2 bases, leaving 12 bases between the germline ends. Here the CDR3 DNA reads TGTGCCAGCAGCCAACGGGCAGGGCCTAACACTGAAGCTTTCTTT. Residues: CASSQRAGPNTEAFF.

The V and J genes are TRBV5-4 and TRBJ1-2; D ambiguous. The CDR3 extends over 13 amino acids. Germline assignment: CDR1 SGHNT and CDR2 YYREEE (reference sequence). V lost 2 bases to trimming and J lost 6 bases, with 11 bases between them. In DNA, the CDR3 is TGTGCCAGCAGCTTCGTTGTAGACAATGGCTACACCTTC. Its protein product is CASSFVVDNGYTF.

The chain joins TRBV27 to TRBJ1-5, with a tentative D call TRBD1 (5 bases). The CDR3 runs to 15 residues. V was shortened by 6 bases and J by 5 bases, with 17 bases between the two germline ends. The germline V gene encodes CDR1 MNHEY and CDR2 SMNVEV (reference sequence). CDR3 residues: CASSPTGGYYQPQHF. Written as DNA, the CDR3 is TGTGCCAGCAGCCCCACAGGAGGGTACTATCAGCCCCAGCATTTT.

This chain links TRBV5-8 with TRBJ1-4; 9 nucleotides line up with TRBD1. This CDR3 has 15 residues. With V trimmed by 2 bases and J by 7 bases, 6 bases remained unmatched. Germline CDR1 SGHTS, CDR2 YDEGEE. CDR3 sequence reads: CASSLGGTGREKLFF. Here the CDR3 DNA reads TGTGCCAGCAGCTTAGGGGGGACAGGGCGTGAAAAACTGTTTTTT.

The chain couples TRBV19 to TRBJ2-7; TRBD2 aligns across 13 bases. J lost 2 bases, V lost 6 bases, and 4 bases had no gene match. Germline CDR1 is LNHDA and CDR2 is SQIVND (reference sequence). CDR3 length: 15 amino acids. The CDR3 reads CASSYTSGGAYEQYF. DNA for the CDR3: TGTGCCAGTAGCTACACTAGCGGGGGGGCCTACGAGCAGTACTTC.

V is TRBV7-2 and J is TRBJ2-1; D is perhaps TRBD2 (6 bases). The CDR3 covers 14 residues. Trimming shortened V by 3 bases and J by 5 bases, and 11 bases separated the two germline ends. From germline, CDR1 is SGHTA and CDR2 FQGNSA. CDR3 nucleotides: TGTGCCAGCAGCTTGGTGGGGGGAGACAATGAGCAGTTCTTC. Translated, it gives CASSLVGGDNEQFF.

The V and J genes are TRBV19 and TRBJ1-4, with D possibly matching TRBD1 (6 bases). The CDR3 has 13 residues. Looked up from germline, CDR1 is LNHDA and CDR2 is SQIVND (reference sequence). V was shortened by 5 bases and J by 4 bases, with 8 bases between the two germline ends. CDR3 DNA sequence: TGTGCCAGTAGTGTACAGGGTAATGAAAAACTGTTTTTT. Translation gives CASSVQGNEKLFF. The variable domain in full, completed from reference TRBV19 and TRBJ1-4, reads DGGITQSPKYLFRKEGQNVTLSCEQNLNHDAMYWYRQDPGQGLRLIYYSQIVNDFQKGDIAEGYSVSREKKESFPLTVTSAQKNPTAFYLCASSVQGNEKLFFGSGTQLSVL.